The 25 T cell receptor beta chains below all came from one sample that was sequenced in a study of T cell repertoires in cytomegalovirus infection (dated by TCRdb to between 2018 and 2020). These receptors have no known antigen. The listed sequencing device is Illumina HiSeq 1500. TCRdb trimmed the raw reads at Q25, called clones with MiXCR and kept productive beta chains. Each CDR3 protein gets just one entry, which takes the most common genes and DNA from the rows behind it. This sample comprises about 920,000 distinct CDR3 sequences, around a third of them detected only once. More than 13% of the sample is taken by the ten largest. The treatment or condition label here, explained by the study, means: in vitro stimulation with specific CMV peptide epitopes to enrich CMV-specific T cells. Sequences were derived from cultured CD8+ T cells from PBMCs, sampled from culture after CMV antigen stimulation. These receptors all come from a human donor in good health (CMV status not recorded). Some clones in this sample may be carry-over from other donors' samples.

V is TRBV12-3 or TRBV12-4 and J is TRBJ2-7; 9 bases agree with TRBD1. The CDR3 is 15 amino acids. This chain's CDR3 is CANSTGTGWINEQYV. The CDR3 region has the DNA TGTGCCAACAGTACCGGGACAGGGTGGATCAACGAGCAGTACGTC.

The V gene is TRBV27, the J gene TRBJ2-7; TRBD1 or TRBD2 may be the D gene (6 bases each). Trimming cost V 5 bases and J 1 base, with 12 bases left between them. Germline loops: CDR1 MNHEY, CDR2 SMNVEV (reference sequence). This CDR3 contains 14 residues. The CDR3 here is CASSGGPNSYEQYF. The CDR3 DNA reads TGTGCCAGCAGTGGGGGGCCCAATTCCTACGAGCAGTACTTC.

The chain recombines TRBV27 with TRBJ2-1; D possibly uses TRBD1 or TRBD2 (5 bases each). The CDR3 has 16 amino acids. With 2 bases removed from V and 4 bases from J, the gap between germline ends came to 15 bases. Germline V CDR1 and CDR2: MNHEY, SMNVEV (reference sequence). CDR3 nucleotides: TGTGCCAGCAGTTTAGGGACGGGACCCGGGTACAATGAGCAGTTCTTC. Its protein is CASSLGTGPGYNEQFF.

The chain joins TRBV24-1 to TRBJ2-2; TRBD2 is a possible D gene (5 bases). Deletions cut 5 bases from V and 1 base from J, with 10 bases between. The CDR3 sequence is 15 residues long. Germline V gene data show CDR1 as KGHDR and CDR2 as SFDVKD. The CDR3 nucleotides are TGTGCCACCAGTGGAAAGGACTGGAACACCGGGGAGCTGTTTTTT. Translation: CATSGKDWNTGELFF.

This clonotype appeared a few times. V and J are TRBV15 and TRBJ1-6, with no clear D. The germline V gene has CDR1 LNHNV and CDR2 YYDKDF (reference sequence). This CDR3 is 20 amino acids long. Trimming took off 4 bases at V and 7 bases at J, with 29 bases between the two ends. CDR3: CATSTKPERPGEVRNSPLHF. Here the CDR3 DNA reads TGTGCCACCAGCACCAAACCGGAGAGACCTGGGGAAGTACGAAATTCACCCCTCCACTTT.

This clonotype was seen only a few times. The V gene is TRBV5-6, the J gene TRBJ2-5; the match to TRBD2 covers 11 bases. Trimming at V came to 4 bases and at J to 0 bases, leaving 8 bases not matched to a gene. Germline V lookup: CDR1 SGHDT, CDR2 YYEEEE. This CDR3 is built from 17 residues. CDR3 in DNA: TGTGCCAGCAGCATACTAACTAGCGGGGGATACCAAGAGACCCAGTACTTC. This translates into CASSILTSGGYQETQYF.

This clonotype was observed a few times. This rearrangement joins TRBV12-3 or TRBV12-4 to TRBJ1-2, with D hard to call. Trimming took off 6 bases at V and 3 bases at J, with 11 bases between the two ends. CDR3 length: 13 amino acids. The CDR3 DNA sequence: TGTGCCAGCAGCCCGACCGCCTACTATGGCTACACCTTC. Translated: CASSPTAYYGYTF.

Note on this clonotype: This could be a read error, since a much larger clone is one nucleotide away. V gene TRBV7-6 combines with J gene TRBJ1-1, with TRBD1 matching 8 bases. Germline CDR1 is SGHVS and CDR2 is FNYEAQ. This CDR3 has 13 amino acids. Here the CDR3 reads CVSSFGQGAEAFF. The CDR3 DNA follows: TGTGTCAGCAGCTTTGGACAGGGAGCTGAAGCTTTCTTT.

In this sample, this clonotype turned up a few times. This chain uses TRBV12-5 with TRBJ1-2; the D is unclear. This CDR3 has 12 amino acids. Germline values: CDR1 LGHNT, CDR2 FRNRAP. Trimming left V 2 bases short and J 10 bases short, with 11 bases between. CDR3 nucleotide sequence: TGTGCTAGTGGTTTGCCCCCGGGTGACTACACCTTC. As protein: CASGLPPGDYTF.

This clonotype was counted at least ten times. The V and J genes are TRBV7-8 and TRBJ2-3; 9 nucleotides align to TRBD1. The CDR3 runs to 19 residues. Losses at the gene ends were 0 bases for V and 0 bases for J; bases not matched to a gene: 10. CDR1 and CDR2 (germline): SGHVS, FQNEAQ. The CDR3 coding sequence is TGTGCCAGCAGCTTAGCGAGGGACAGGGCTTACACTAGCACAGATACGCAGTATTTT. Residues: CASSLARDRAYTSTDTQYF.

This clonotype was detected ten times or more. The V gene is TRBV7-9, the J gene TRBJ2-3; 9 nucleotides line up with TRBD1. Germline CDR1 is SEHNR and CDR2 is FQNEAQ (reference sequence). Trimming cost V 0 bases and J 5 bases; bases outside gene matches: 9. The CDR3 runs 17 residues. The CDR3 spells CASSLAGEQGAVDTQYF. CDR3 DNA sequence: TGTGCCAGCAGCTTAGCTGGAGAACAGGGGGCAGTAGATACGCAGTATTTT.

This chain joins TRBV20-1 and TRBJ2-3; TRBD2 aligns across 9 bases. V shed 5 bases, J shed 0 bases, and the junction held 6 bases outside the gene matches. Germline V gene lookup returns CDR1 DFQATT and CDR2 SNEGSKA (reference sequence). The CDR3 extends over 15 amino acids. For the CDR3, the DNA is TGCAGTGCTTGGGATAGCGGGAGTAGCACAGATACGCAGTATTTT. Translating it yields CSAWDSGSSTDTQYF.

Of note for this clonotype: A much larger clonotype is one base distant, so this may be a read error. J is TRBJ1-5 and V is TRBV12-3 or TRBV12-4, with 9 bases identical to TRBD1. The CDR3 spans 13 residues. CDR3 DNA sequence: TGTGCCGGCAGTTGGACAGGGGATCAGCCCCAGCATTTT. As protein: CAGSWTGDQPQHF.

This clonotype was seen many times. This sequence joins TRBV7-9 and TRBJ2-5; TRBD2 aligns across 11 bases. The length of the CDR3 is 16 residues. V was pared by 5 bases and J by 9 bases, with 14 bases of the junction left unmatched. Germline V lookup: CDR1 SEHNR, CDR2 FQNEAQ (reference sequence). The CDR3 reads CASSTTGLAARTAQYF. The CDR3 DNA reads TGTGCCAGCAGCACTACGGGACTAGCGGCCCGAACGGCCCAGTACTTC.

The chain joins TRBV10-3 to TRBJ1-1; maybe TRBD1 (5 bases). Germline CDR1 reads ENHRY; CDR2 reads SYGVKD. V lost 10 bases, J lost 6 bases, and 15 bases lay in between. CDR3 size: 12 residues. Written as DNA, the CDR3 is TGTGCCACTAGCCCCGGGGCCCCTGAAGCTTTCTTT. Its protein is CATSPGAPEAFF.

The chain has TRBV19 and TRBJ1-5, with 10 nucleotides matching TRBD1. The V gene's germline CDR1 is LNHDA and CDR2 SQIVND (reference sequence). The CDR3 has 15 amino acids. Germline trimming cut 2 bases from V and 5 bases from J; bases unmatched to any gene: 3. CDR3 nucleotide sequence: TGTGCCAGTAGTATATTCGGGACAGGGGATCAGCCCCAGCATTTT. Translating it yields CASSIFGTGDQPQHF.

This clonotype was seen many times. The rearrangement joins TRBV7-2 to TRBJ2-7, with D tentatively TRBD2 (5 bases). V gave up 5 bases and J gave up 0 bases, with 11 bases separating them. Germline V CDR1 and CDR2: SGHTA, FQGNSA. CDR3 length: 14 amino acids. The CDR3 DNA sequence: TGTGCCAGCAGCGTCAGGAGGAGCTCCTACGAGCAGTACGTC. Residues: CASSVRRSSYEQYV.

This clonotype showed up just a few times. The rearrangement uses TRBV10-3 and TRBJ1-5; D is perhaps TRBD1 (5 bases). CDR1 and CDR2 (germline): ENHRY, SYGVKD. This CDR3 is built from 13 residues. V was cut by 10 bases and J by 4 bases, with 14 bases left in between. The CDR3 DNA is TGTGCCACAGACCGGGACGGAAATCAGCCCCAGCATTTT. It is translated as CATDRDGNQPQHF.

In its sample, this clonotype was seen a few times. The rearrangement uses TRBV6-5 and TRBJ1-4, with no clear D. Germline loops: CDR1 MNHEY, CDR2 SVGAGI. V lost 6 bases and J 3 bases, leaving 8 bases between the germline ends. This CDR3 contains 13 residues. In DNA form, the CDR3 reads TGTGCCAGCAGGAGGGATGCTAATGAAAAACTGTTTTTT. Its protein is CASRRDANEKLFF.

The chain combines TRBV5-1 with TRBJ2-3; D is undetermined. V dropped 0 bases and J dropped 3 bases, with 11 bases sitting between them. The CDR3 sequence is 15 residues long. In germline, CDR1 is SGHRS, CDR2 YFSETQ. CDR3 sequence reads: CASSLELTPTDTQYF. The CDR3 bases are TGCGCCAGCAGCTTGGAGCTGACGCCTACAGATACGCAGTATTTT.

The chain has TRBV5-6 and TRBJ1-1; 11 nucleotides match TRBD1. The CDR3 contains 15 residues. Looked up from germline, CDR1 is SGHDT and CDR2 is YYEEEE. With V trimmed by 4 bases and J by 4 bases, 6 bases remained unmatched. The chain's CDR3 is CASSTGQGASTEAFF. Here the CDR3 DNA reads TGTGCCAGCAGCACCGGACAGGGGGCAAGCACTGAAGCTTTCTTT.

As DNA, the CDR3 is TGCAGTGCTAGAGGCCGGGTGTACCGGTACGAGCAGTACGTC. It encodes CSARGRVYRYEQYV. This chain connects TRBV20-1 to TRBJ2-7; D not certain. This CDR3 has 14 residues. Germline V gives CDR1 DFQATT, CDR2 SNEGSKA (reference sequence). Trimming shortened V by 1 base and J by 4 bases, and 14 bases separated the two germline ends.

The chain couples TRBV4-3 to TRBJ2-1; tentatively, D is TRBD2 (5 bases). The germline V gene encodes CDR1 LGHNA and CDR2 YSLEER. CDR3 length equals 13 residues. The V gene lost 3 bases and the J gene lost 10 bases, with 13 bases spanning the gap. This CDR3 reads CASSQVGLSEQFF. In DNA form, the CDR3 reads TGCGCCAGCAGCCAGGTAGGACTCTCCGAGCAGTTCTTC.

The sample holds a few counts of this clonotype. V and J are TRBV4-3 and TRBJ1-2; 8 bases line up with TRBD1. Trimming cost V 4 bases and J 0 bases; bases outside gene matches: 4. Per germline, CDR1 LGHNA and CDR2 YSLEER. The CDR3 is 15 residues long. CDR3 sequence reads: CASSPADRANYGYTF. CDR3 nucleotides: TGCGCCAGCAGCCCTGCGGACAGGGCTAACTATGGCTACACCTTC.

V gene TRBV7-9 combines with J gene TRBJ1-2; D not certain. V was shortened by 1 base and J by 2 bases, with 8 bases between the two germline ends. Germline CDR1 and CDR2: SEHNR and FQNEAQ (reference sequence). CDR3 length: 14 residues. The CDR3 reads CASSLVQRNYGYTF. The CDR3 coding sequence is TGTGCCAGCAGCTTAGTGCAAAGGAACTATGGCTACACCTTC.